This T cell receptor (beta chain) was obtained from a study of blood T cell repertoires in COVID-19. CDR1 is SNHLY, CDR2 FYNNEI, per germline. V shed 8 bases and J 4 bases; nucleotides not matched to a gene: 2. There are 13 residues in the CDR3. The protocol was immunoSEQ multiplex PCR, while the TCRdb copy is restricted to in-frame clones and leaves out a portion. The table has about 50,000 clones, about 82% seen once. In its sample, this clone was seen once. This clonotype was sampled from a woman aged 55-69 years with acute or convalescent COVID-19. This chain joins TRBV2 and TRBJ1-4; 9 positions match TRBD1. The sequenced sample was peripheral blood. The CDR3: CASGDRVNEKLFF. CDR3 in DNA: TGTGCCAGCGGGGACAGGGTTAATGAAAAACTGTTTTTT. Together with reference TRBV2 and TRBJ1-4, the CDR3 gives the full variable domain: EPEVTQTPSHQVTQMGQEVILRCVPISNHLYFYWYRQILGQKVEFLVSFYNNEISEKSEIFDDQFSVERPDGSNFTLKIRSTKLEDSAMYFCASGDRVNEKLFFGSGTQLSVL.